Below are 8 T cell receptor beta chains sequenced from a single sample in a study of blood T cell repertoires in COVID-19. Sequencing was performed with immunoSEQ multiplex PCR; in TCRdb, only in-frame clones are kept and a portion is missing. The sample shows roughly 280,000 clones, 85% to 90% of them seen only once. Sequencing was performed on peripheral blood. Receptors originate from a woman in her twenties or thirties with COVID-19, enrolled during active disease.

This clone was seen once. V and J are TRBV9 and TRBJ2-1; 9 nucleotides line up with TRBD1. Germline CDR1 and CDR2: SGDLS and YYNGEE. Trimming cost V 0 bases and J 5 bases; bases outside gene matches: 0. CDR3 length: 14 amino acids. CDR3 loop: CASSVGQGDNEQFF. As DNA, the CDR3 is TGTGCCAGCAGCGTAGGACAGGGGGACAATGAGCAGTTCTTC.

This chain links TRBV12-3 or TRBV12-4 with TRBJ1-1, with D hard to call. Trimming took 5 bases from V and 6 from J, leaving 13 bases between them. The CDR3 loop spans 13 amino acids. In nucleotides, the CDR3 is TGTGCCAGCAGTCTCATAGCTAGGTCTGAAGCTTTCTTT. Residues: CASSLIARSEAFF.

This chain connects TRBV28 to TRBJ2-2; 7 bases align to TRBD1. The ends lost 5 bases at V and 4 bases at J; junction bases unmatched: 4. The CDR3 length is 14 residues. The V gene's germline CDR1 is MDHEN and CDR2 SYDVKM. CDR3 loop: CASSRDSSTGELFF. The CDR3 nucleotides read TGTGCCAGCAGTCGGGACAGTAGCACCGGGGAGCTGTTTTTT.

This clone came up once. The genes are TRBV7-2 and TRBJ1-4, with D hard to call. V was pared by 4 bases and J by 7 bases, with 13 bases between. Germline loops: CDR1 SGHTA, CDR2 FQGNSA. The CDR3 consists of 14 residues. DNA of the CDR3: TGTGCCAGCAGCTCCCGAGGTACATCTGAAAAACTGTTTTTT. Amino acids: CASSSRGTSEKLFF.

This sequence joins TRBV24-1 and TRBJ2-1, with 9 bases fitting TRBD1. This CDR3 contains 15 residues. J gave up 6 bases and V 10 bases, and 12 bases lay outside the gene matches. Germline V lookup: CDR1 KGHDR, CDR2 SFDVKD. This chain's CDR3 is CATSGGGDRANEQFF. The CDR3 DNA sequence: TGTGCCACATCCGGAGGGGGGGACAGGGCCAATGAGCAGTTCTTC.

The chain combines TRBV6-6 with TRBJ2-2, with D possibly being TRBD1 (6 bases). This CDR3 contains 13 residues. The germline CDR1 and CDR2 sequences are MNHNY and SVGAGI (reference sequence). V was shortened by 4 bases and J by 3 bases, with 6 bases between the two germline ends. The CDR3: CASSSGDTGELFF. Written as DNA, the CDR3 is TGTGCCAGCAGTTCAGGGGACACCGGGGAGCTGTTTTTT.

The chain is built from TRBV6-5 and TRBJ2-3; 7 nucleotides align to TRBD2. Trimming removed 5 bases from V and 7 bases from J; junction bases left unmatched: 6. The germline gives CDR1 MNHEY, CDR2 SVGAGI. CDR3 length: 13 amino acids. In DNA, the CDR3 is TGTGCCAGCAGTCGCACTAGCGTGAATACGCAGTATTTT. As protein: CASSRTSVNTQYF.

The V gene is TRBV6-1, the J gene TRBJ1-4; tentative D call: TRBD1 (5 bases). The germline V gene has CDR1 MNHNS and CDR2 SASEGT. This CDR3 is built from 16 residues. V was pared by 4 bases and J by 1 base, with 13 bases between. The CDR3 DNA is TGTGCCAGCAGTGCACATCAGGGAGGAACTAATGAAAAACTGTTTTTT. Amino acid sequence: CASSAHQGGTNEKLFF.